This T cell receptor (beta chain) is from a study of cytomegalovirus exposure and HLA in healthy donors. Findings and limits, study-wide: A later analysis appeared to link common viral pathogens to several of the most significant clusters. Presence/absence results assume similar sequencing depth per donor, which may not hold.

Amplification used 60 Vbeta primers and 13 Jbeta primers. Data came from immunoSEQ multiplex PCR; TCRdb stores just in-frame clones and leaves some out. This sample has about 120,000 clones, with 8.5% to 10% found just once. V trimming: 5 bases; J trimming: 2 bases; junction bases outside the gene matches: 9. Germline CDR1 reads SGHAT; CDR2 reads FQDESV (reference sequence). This CDR3 contains 15 residues. Turning to this clone: Its cognate antigen is unknown.

This sequence was found in a man aged 30 to 45 in good health and CMV-seronegative. V and J are TRBV11-1 and TRBJ2-7, with 7 bases fitting TRBD2. The sequenced material came from PBMCs. The CDR3 bases are TGTGCCAGCAGCCCAAAAGAGAGCGGGGCCTACGAGCAGTACTTC. Translating gives CASSPKESGAYEQYF.